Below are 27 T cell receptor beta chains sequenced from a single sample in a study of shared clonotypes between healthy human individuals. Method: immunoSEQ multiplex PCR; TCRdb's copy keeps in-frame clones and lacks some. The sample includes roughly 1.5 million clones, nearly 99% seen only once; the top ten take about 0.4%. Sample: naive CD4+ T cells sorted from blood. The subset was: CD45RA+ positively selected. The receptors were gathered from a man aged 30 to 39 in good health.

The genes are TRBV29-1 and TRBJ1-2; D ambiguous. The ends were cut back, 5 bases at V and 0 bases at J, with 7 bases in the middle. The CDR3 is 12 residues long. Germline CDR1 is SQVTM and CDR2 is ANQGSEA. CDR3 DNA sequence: TGCAGCGTTCATGACGCTAACTATGGCTACACCTTC. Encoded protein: CSVHDANYGYTF.

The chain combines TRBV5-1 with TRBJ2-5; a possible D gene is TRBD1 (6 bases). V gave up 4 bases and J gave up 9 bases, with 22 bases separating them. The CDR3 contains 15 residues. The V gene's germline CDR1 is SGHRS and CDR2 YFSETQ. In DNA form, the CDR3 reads TGCGCCAGCAGCACCGAAACAGGGCAACTCGGGGCCCAGTACTTC. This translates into CASSTETGQLGAQYF.

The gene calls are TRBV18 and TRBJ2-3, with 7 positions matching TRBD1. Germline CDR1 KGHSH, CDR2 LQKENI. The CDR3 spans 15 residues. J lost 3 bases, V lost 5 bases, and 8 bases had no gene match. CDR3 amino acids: CASSWRDRETDTQYF. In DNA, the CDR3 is TGTGCCAGCTCATGGAGAGACAGGGAGACAGATACGCAGTATTTT.

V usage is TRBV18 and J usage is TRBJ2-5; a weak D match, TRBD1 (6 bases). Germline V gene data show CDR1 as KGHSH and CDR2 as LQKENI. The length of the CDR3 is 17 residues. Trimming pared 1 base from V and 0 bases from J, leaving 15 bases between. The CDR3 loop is CASSPLPTGQYQETQYF. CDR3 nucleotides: TGTGCCAGCTCACCACTCCCCACAGGGCAGTACCAAGAGACCCAGTACTTC.

The CDR3 reads CASSPSLLPGVGGDTEAFF. The CDR3 DNA reads TGTGCCAGCAGTCCCAGTCTTCTGCCCGGAGTGGGTGGAGACACTGAAGCTTTCTTT. J is TRBJ1-1 and V is TRBV28; D remains ambiguous. Germline CDR1 is MDHEN and CDR2 is SYDVKM. This CDR3 is 19 amino acids long. Trimming took off 5 bases at V and 3 bases at J, with 28 bases between the two ends.

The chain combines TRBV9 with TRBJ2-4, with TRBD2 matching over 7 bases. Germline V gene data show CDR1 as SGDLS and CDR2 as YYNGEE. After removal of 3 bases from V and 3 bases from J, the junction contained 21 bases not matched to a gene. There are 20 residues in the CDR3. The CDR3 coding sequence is TGTGCCAGCAGCGAGTACCCCCAAGGTCGGCGGGAGCCGAACAAAAACATTCAGTACTTC. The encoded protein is CASSEYPQGRREPNKNIQYF.

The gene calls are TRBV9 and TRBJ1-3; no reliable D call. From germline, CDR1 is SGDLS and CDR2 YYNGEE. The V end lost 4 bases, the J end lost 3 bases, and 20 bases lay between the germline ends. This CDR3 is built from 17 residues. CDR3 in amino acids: CASSQLSRALDGNTIYF. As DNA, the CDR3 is TGTGCCAGCAGCCAATTGTCCCGGGCGTTAGATGGAAACACCATATATTTT.

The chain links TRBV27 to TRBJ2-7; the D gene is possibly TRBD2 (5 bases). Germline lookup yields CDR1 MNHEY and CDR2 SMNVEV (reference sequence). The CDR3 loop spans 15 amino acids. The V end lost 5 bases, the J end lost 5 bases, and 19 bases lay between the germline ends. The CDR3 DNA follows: TGTGCCAGCAGTCTCCTACTAGGAACTTACAACGAGCAGTACTTC. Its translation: CASSLLLGTYNEQYF.

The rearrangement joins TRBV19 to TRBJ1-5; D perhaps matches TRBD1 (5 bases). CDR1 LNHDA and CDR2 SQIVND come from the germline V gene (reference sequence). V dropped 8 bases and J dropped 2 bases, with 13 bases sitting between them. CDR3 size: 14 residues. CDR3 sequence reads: CASLDSLGNQPQHF. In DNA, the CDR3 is TGTGCCAGTCTAGACAGCCTCGGCAATCAGCCCCAGCATTTT.

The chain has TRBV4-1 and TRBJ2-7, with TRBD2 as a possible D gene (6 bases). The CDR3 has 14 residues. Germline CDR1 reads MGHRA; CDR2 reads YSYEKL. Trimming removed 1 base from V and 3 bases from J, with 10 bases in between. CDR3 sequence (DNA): TGCGCCAGCAGCCAAGCTGCGCGGGACTACGAGCAGTACTTC. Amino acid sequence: CASSQAARDYEQYF.

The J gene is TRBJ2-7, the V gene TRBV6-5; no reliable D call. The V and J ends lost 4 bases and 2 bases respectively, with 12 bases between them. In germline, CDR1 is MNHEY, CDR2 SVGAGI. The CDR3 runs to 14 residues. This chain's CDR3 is CASSSTGPAYEQYF. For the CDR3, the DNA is TGTGCCAGCAGTTCGACGGGTCCCGCCTACGAGCAGTACTTC.

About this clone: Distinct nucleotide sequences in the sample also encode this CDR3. Here the CDR3 reads CASSLGLHNEQFF. DNA of the CDR3: TGCGCCAGCAGCTTGGGACTGCACAATGAGCAGTTCTTC. The chain uses TRBV5-1 and TRBJ2-1; D remains unclear. The ends were cut back, 0 bases at V and 5 bases at J, with 6 bases in the middle. CDR1 and CDR2 from the germline V gene are SGHRS and YFSETQ. The CDR3 sequence is 13 residues long.

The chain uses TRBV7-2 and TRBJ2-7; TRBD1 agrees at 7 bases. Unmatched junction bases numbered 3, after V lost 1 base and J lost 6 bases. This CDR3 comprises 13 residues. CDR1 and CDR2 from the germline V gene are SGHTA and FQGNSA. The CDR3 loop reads CASSLGQGIEQYF. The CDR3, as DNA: TGTGCCAGCAGCTTAGGACAGGGTATCGAGCAGTACTTC.

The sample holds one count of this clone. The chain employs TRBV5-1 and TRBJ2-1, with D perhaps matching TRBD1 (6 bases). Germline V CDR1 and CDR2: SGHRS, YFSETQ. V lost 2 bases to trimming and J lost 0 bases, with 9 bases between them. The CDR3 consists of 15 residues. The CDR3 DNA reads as TGCGCCAGCAGCTTTGACAGGAGCTCCTACAATGAGCAGTTCTTC. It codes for CASSFDRSSYNEQFF.

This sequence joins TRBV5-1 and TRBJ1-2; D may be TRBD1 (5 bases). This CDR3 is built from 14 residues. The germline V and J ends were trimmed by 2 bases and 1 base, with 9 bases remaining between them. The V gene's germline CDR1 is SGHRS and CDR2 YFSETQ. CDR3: CASSFREGNYGYTF. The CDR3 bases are TGCGCCAGCAGCTTCAGGGAGGGTAACTATGGCTACACCTTC.

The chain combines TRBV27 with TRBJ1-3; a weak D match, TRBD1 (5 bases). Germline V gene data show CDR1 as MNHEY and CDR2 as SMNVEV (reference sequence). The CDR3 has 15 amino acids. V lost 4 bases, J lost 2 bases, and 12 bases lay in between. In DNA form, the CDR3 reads TGTGCCAGCAGTTACCGGCAGGGTACTGGAAACACCATATATTTT. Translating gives CASSYRQGTGNTIYF.

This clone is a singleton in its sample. CDR3 protein: CASSERVSGNTIYF. The CDR3 DNA reads TGTGCCAGCAGCGAGCGGGTCTCTGGAAACACCATATATTTT. The chain is built from TRBV6-1 and TRBJ1-3, with D unclear. CDR1 and CDR2 from the germline V gene are MNHNS and SASEGT. Trimming removed 6 bases at V and 0 bases at J, with 9 bases between. The CDR3 sequence is 14 residues long.

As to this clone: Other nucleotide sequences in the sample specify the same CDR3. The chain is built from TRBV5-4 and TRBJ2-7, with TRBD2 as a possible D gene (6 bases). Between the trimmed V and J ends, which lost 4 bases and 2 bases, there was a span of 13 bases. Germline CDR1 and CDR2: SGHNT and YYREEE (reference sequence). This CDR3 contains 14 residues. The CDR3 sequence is CASSPSGLAYEQYF. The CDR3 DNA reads TGTGCCAGCAGCCCCAGCGGGCTTGCCTACGAGCAGTACTTC.

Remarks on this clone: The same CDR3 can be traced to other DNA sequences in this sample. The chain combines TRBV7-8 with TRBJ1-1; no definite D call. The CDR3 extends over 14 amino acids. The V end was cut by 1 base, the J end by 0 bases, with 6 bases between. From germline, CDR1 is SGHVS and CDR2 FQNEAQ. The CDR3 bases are TGTGCCAGCAGCTTAGTACCCCTGAACACTGAAGCTTTCTTT. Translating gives CASSLVPLNTEAFF. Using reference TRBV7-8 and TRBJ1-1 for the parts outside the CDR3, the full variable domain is GAGVSQSPRYKVAKRGQDVALRCDPISGHVSLFWYQQALGQGPEFLTYFQNEAQLDKSGLPSDRFFAERPEGSVSTLKIQRTQQEDSAVYLCASSLVPLNTEAFFGQGTRLTVV.

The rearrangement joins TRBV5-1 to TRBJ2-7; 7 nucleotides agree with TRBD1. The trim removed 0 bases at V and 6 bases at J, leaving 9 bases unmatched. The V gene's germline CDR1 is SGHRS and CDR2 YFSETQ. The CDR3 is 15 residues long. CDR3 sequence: CASSLGDRAPGEQYF. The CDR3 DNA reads TGCGCCAGCAGCTTGGGAGACAGGGCACCTGGCGAGCAGTACTTC. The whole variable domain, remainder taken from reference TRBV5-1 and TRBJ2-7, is KAGVTQTPRYLIKTRGQQVTLSCSPISGHRSVSWYQQTPGQGLQFLFEYFSETQRNKGNFPGRFSGRQFSNSRSEMNVSTLELGDSALYLCASSLGDRAPGEQYFGPGTRLTVT.

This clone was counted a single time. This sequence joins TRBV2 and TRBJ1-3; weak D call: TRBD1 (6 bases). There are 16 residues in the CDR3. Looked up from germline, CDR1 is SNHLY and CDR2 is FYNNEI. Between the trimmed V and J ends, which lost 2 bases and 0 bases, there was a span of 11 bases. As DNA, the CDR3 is TGTGCCAGCAGTGAAACAGGGACCCCCTCTGGAAACACCATATATTTT. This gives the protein CASSETGTPSGNTIYF.

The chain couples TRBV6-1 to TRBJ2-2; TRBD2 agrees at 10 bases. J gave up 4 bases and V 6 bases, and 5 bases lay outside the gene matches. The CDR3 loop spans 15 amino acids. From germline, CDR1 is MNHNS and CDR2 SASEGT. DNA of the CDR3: TGTGCCAGCAGGGCAGCGGGAGGGCCCACCGGGGAGCTGTTTTTT. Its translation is CASRAAGGPTGELFF.

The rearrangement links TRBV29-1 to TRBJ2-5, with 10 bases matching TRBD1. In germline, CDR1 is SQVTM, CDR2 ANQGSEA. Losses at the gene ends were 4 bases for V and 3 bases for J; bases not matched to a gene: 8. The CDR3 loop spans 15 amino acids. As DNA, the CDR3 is TGCAGCGTTGCTAGGGCTGGACAGGGGGAAGAGACCCAGTACTTC. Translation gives CSVARAGQGEETQYF.

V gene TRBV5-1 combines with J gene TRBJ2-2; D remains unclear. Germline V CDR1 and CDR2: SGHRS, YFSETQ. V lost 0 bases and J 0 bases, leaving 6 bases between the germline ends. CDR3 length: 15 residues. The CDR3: CASSLVSPNTGELFF. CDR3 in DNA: TGCGCCAGCAGCTTGGTTAGCCCGAACACCGGGGAGCTGTTTTTT.

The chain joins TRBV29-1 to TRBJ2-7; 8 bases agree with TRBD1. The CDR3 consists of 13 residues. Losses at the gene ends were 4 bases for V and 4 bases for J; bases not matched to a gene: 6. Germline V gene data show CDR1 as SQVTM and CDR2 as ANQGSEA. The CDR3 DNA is TGCAGCGTTGGCGGCAGGGGGCGGTACGAGCAGTACTTC. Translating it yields CSVGGRGRYEQYF.

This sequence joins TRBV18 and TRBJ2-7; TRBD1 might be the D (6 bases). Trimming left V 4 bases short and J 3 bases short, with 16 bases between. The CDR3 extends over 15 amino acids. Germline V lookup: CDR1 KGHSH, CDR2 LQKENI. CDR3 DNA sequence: TGTGCCAGCTCACTACAGGGACGTGGGGTCTACGAGCAGTACTTC. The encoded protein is CASSLQGRGVYEQYF. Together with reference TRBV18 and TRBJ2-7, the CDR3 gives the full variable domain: NAGVMQNPRHLVRRRGQEARLRCSPMKGHSHVYWYRQLPEEGLKFMVYLQKENIIDESGMPKERFSAEFPKEGPSILRIQQVVRGDSAAYFCASSLQGRGVYEQYFGPGTRLTVT.

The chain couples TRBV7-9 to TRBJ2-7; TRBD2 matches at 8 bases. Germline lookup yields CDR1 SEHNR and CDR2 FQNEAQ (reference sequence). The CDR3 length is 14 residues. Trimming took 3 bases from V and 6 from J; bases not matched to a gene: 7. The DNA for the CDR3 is TGTGCCAGCAGCTTCGGGACTAGTCGCTCCGAGCAGTACTTC. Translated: CASSFGTSRSEQYF.